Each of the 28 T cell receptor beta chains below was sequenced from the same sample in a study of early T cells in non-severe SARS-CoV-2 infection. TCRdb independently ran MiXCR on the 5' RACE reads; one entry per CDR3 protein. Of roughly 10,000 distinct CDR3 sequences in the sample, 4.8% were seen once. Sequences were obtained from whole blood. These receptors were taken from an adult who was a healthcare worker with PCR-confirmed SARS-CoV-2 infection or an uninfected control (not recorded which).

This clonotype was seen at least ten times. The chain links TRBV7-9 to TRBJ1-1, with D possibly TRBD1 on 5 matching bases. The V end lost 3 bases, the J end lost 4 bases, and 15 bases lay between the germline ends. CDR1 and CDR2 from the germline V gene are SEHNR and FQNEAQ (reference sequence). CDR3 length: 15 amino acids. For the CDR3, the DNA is TGTGCCAGCAGCTTTCGGACAATCATGGTCACTGAAGCTTTCTTT. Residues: CASSFRTIMVTEAFF.

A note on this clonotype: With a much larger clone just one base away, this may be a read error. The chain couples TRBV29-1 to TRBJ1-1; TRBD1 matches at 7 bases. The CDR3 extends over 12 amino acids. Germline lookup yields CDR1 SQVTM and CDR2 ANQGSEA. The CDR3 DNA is TGCGGCGCCAGGGGGGCAGGCACTGAAGCTTTCTTT. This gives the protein CGARGAGTEAFF.

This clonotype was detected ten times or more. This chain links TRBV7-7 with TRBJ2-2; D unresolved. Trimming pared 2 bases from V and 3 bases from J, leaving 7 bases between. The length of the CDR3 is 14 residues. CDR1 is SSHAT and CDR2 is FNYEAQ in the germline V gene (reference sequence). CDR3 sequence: CASSLFTDTGELFF. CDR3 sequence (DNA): TGTGCCAGCAGCTTATTTACAGACACCGGGGAGCTGTTTTTT.

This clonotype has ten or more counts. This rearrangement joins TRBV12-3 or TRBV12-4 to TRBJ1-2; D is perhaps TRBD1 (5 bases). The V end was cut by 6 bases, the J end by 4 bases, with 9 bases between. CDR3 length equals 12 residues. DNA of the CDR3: TGTGCCAGCAGGGGGGGACCCTATGGCTACACCTTC. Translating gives CASRGGPYGYTF.

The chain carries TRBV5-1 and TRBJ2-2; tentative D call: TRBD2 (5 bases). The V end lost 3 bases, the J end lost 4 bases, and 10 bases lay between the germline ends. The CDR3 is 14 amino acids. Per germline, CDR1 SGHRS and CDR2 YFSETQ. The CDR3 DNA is TGCGCCAGCAGCTCGGTCGGGGTCACCGGGGAGCTGTTTTTT. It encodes CASSSVGVTGELFF.

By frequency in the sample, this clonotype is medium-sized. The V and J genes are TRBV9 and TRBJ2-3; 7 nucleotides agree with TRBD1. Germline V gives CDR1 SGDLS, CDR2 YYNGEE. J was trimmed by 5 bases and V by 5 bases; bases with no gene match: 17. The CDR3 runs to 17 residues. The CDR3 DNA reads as TGTGCCAGCAGTGAAGAATTGACAGGGACCCCAGGAGATACGCAGTATTTT. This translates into CASSEELTGTPGDTQYF.

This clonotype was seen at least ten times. CDR3: CASSFRQGDQPQHF. CDR3 sequence (DNA): TGTGCCAGCAGCTTCAGACAGGGGGATCAGCCCCAGCATTTT. V is TRBV7-2 and J is TRBJ1-5; TRBD1 aligns across 9 bases. Per germline, CDR1 SGHTA and CDR2 FQGNSA. Unmatched junction bases numbered 2, after V lost 3 bases and J lost 5 bases. This CDR3 spans 14 amino acids.

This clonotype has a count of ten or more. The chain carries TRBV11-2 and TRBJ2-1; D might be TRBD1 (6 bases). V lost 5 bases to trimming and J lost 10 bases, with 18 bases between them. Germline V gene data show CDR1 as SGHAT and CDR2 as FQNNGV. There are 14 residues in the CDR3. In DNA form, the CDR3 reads TGTGCCAGCAGCAACCTTCAGGGACAAGGGGAGCAGTTCTTC. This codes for CASSNLQGQGEQFF. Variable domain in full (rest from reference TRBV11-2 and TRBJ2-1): EAGVAQSPRYKIIEKRQSVAFWCNPISGHATLYWYQQILGQGPKLLIQFQNNGVVDDSQLPKDRFSAERLKGVDSTLKIQPAKLEDSAVYLCASSNLQGQGEQFFGPGTRLTVL.

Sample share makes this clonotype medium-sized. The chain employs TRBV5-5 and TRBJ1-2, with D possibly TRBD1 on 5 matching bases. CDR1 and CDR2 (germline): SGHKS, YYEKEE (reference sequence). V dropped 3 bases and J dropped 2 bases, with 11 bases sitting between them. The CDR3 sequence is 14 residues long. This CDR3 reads CASSSPGRNYGYTF. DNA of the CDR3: TGTGCCAGCAGCTCTCCGGGGCGAAACTATGGCTACACCTTC.

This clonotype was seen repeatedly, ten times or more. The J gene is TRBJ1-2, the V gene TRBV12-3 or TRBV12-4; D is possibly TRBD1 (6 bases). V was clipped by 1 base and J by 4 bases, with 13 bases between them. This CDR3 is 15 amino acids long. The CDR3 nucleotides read TGTGCCAGCAGTTTAGGGGCCCTAGGGGGCTATGGCTACACCTTC. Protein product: CASSLGALGGYGYTF.

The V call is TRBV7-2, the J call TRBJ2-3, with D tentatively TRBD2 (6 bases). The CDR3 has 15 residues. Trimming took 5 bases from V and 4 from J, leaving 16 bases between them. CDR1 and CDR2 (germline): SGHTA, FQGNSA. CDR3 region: CASSILGGGADTQYF. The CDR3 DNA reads TGTGCCAGCAGCATACTGGGGGGAGGAGCAGATACGCAGTATTTT. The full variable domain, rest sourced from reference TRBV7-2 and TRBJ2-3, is GAGVSQSPSNKVTEKGKDVELRCDPISGHTALYWYRQSLGQGLEFLIYFQGNSAPDKSGLPSDRFSAERTGGSVSTLTIQRTQQEDSAVYLCASSILGGGADTQYFGPGTRLTVL.

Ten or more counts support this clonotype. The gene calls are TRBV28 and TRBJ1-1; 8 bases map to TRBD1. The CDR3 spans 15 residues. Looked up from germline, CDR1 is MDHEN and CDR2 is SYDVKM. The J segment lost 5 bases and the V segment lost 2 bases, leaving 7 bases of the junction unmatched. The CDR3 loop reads CASSLQGALWTEAFF. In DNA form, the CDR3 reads TGTGCCAGCAGTTTACAGGGGGCGCTTTGGACTGAAGCTTTCTTT.

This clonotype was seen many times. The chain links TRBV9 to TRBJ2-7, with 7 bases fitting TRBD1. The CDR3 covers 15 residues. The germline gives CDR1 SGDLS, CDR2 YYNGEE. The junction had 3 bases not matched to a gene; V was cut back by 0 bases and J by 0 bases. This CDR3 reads CASSVAGDSSYEQYF. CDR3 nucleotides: TGTGCCAGCAGCGTAGCTGGGGACAGCTCCTACGAGCAGTACTTC.

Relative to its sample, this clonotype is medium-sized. The CDR3 sequence is CASSLPRNEPNYGYTF. CDR3 sequence (DNA): TGTGCCAGCAGCTTGCCTAGGAACGAACCTAACTATGGCTACACCTTC. The chain is built from TRBV7-3 and TRBJ1-2; D is unclear. The ends were cut back, 3 bases at V and 0 bases at J, with 14 bases in the middle. The CDR3 totals 16 residues. Germline V lookup: CDR1 SGHTA, CDR2 FQGTGA.

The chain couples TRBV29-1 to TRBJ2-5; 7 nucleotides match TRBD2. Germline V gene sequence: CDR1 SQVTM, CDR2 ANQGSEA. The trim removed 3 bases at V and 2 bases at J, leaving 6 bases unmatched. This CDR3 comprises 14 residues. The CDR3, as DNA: TGCAGCGTTGATCCCTACGGGGGGCAAGAGACCCAGTACTTC. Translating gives CSVDPYGGQETQYF.

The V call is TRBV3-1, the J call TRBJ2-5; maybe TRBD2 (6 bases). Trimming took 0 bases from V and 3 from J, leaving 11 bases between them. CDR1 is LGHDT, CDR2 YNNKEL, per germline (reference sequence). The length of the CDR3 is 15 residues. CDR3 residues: CASSQDRGTEETQYF. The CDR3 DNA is TGTGCCAGCAGCCAAGACCGCGGGACTGAAGAGACCCAGTACTTC.

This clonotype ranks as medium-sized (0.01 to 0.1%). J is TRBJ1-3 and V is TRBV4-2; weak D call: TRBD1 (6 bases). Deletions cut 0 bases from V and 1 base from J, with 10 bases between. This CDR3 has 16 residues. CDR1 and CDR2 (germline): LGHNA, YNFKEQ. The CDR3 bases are TGTGCCAGCAGCCAAGACCTACAGGGATCTGGAAACACCATATATTTT. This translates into CASSQDLQGSGNTIYF.

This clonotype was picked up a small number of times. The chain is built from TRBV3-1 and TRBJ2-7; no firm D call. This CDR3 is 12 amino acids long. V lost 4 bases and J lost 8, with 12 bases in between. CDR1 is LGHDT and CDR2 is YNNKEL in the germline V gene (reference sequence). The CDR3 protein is CASSLMVEKQYF. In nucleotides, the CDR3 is TGTGCCAGCAGCCTAATGGTGGAGAAGCAGTACTTC.

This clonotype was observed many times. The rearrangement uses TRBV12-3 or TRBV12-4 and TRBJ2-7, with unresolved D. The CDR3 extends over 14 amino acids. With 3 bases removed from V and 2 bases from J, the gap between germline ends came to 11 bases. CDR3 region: CASSLSEKTYEQYF. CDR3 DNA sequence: TGTGCCAGCAGTTTGTCGGAGAAAACCTACGAGCAGTACTTC.

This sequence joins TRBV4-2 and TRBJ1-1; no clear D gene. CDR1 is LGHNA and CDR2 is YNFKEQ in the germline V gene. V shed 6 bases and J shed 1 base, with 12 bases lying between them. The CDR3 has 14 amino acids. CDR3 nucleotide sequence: TGTGCCAGCAGGAGCGGACTCTCGAACACTGAAGCTTTCTTT. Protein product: CASRSGLSNTEAFF.

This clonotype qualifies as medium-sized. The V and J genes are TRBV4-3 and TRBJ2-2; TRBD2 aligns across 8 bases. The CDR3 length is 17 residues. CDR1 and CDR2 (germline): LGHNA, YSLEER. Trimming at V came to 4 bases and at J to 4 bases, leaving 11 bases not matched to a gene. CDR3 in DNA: TGCGCCAGCAGCCTCCTACTAAGCGGGGGTGCCACCGGGGAGCTGTTTTTT. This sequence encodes CASSLLLSGGATGELFF.

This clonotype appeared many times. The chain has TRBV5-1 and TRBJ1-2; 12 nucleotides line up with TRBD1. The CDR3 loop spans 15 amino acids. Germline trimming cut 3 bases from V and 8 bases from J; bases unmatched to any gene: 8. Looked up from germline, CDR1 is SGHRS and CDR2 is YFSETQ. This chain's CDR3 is CASSSPGQGAQGYTF. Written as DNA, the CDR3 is TGCGCCAGCAGCTCCCCGGGACAGGGGGCGCAAGGCTACACCTTC.

This CDR3 is CASSLSGQGGKLFF. Written as DNA, the CDR3 is TGTGCCAGCAGTTTATCGGGACAGGGGGGAAAACTGTTTTTT. The rearrangement uses TRBV27 and TRBJ1-4, with 11 positions matching TRBD1. Germline V gene data show CDR1 as MNHEY and CDR2 as SMNVEV (reference sequence). V gave up 0 bases and J gave up 10 bases; unmatched junction bases: 1. The length of the CDR3 is 14 residues.

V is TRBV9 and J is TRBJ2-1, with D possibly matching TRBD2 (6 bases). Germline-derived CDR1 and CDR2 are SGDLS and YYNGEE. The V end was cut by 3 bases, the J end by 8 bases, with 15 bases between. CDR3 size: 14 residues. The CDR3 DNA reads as TGTGCCAGCAGCGCAAGACTAGGAACCGATGAGCAGTTCTTC. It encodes CASSARLGTDEQFF.

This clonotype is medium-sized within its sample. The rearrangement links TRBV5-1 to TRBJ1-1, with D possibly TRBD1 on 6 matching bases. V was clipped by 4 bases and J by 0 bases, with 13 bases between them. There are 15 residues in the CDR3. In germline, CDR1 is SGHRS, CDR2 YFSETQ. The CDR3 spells CASSPDSALNTEAFF. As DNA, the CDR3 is TGCGCCAGCAGCCCGGACAGCGCTCTGAACACTGAAGCTTTCTTT.

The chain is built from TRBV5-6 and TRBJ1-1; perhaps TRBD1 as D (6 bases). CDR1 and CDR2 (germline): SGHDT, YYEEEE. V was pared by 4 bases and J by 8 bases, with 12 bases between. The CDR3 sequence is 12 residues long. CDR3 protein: CASSRQVLEAFF. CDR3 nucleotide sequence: TGTGCCAGCAGCCGACAGGTGCTGGAAGCTTTCTTT.

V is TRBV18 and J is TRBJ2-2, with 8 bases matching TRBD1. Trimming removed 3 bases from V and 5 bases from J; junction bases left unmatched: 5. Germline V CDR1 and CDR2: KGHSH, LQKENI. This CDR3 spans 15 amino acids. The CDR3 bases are TGTGCCAGCTCACCTGCGACAGGGGTAACCGGGGAGCTGTTTTTT. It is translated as CASSPATGVTGELFF.

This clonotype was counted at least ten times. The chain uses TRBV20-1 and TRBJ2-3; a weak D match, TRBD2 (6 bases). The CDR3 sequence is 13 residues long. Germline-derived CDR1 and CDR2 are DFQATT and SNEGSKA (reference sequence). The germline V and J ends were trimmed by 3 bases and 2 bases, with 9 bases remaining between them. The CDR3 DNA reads TGCAGTGCTAGCGGGGGTTTCACAGATACGCAGTATTTT. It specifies CSASGGFTDTQYF.